This T cell receptor (beta chain) came from a study of Graves' ophthalmopathy and Graves' hyperthyroidism. The TCR beta CDR3 regions underwent amplification from RNA transcripts. The first-round RT-PCR employed HTBI primers together with the Qiagen OneStep RT-PCR kit. A multiplex PCR was then performed as the second round. MiXCR was run by TCRdb on the multiplex PCR reads, yielding one entry per CDR3 protein. The data hold hundreds of thousands of distinct CDR3 sequences, with 20% to 25% observed a single time. Germline loops: CDR1 DFQATT, CDR2 SNEGSKA (reference sequence). The CDR3 contains 17 residues. Regarding this clonotype: This clone may be a read error of a much larger clone one base away.

Under 3 months in duration, the ophthalmopathy in affected donors had moderate-to-severe activity, CAS ≥3 and NOSPECS ≥4. The diagnosis combined clinical symptoms, thyroxine, TRAb, thyroid ultrasound and orbital computed tomography scans. This chain connects TRBV20-1 to TRBJ1-5; 7 positions match TRBD1. The sample comprised peripheral blood. This receptor was identified in a woman aged 50 to 60 with Graves' ophthalmopathy. CDR3 sequence reads: CSAAFRDRSYSNQPRHF. As DNA, the CDR3 is TGCAGTGCGGCATTCCGGGACAGATCTTATAGCAATCAGCCCCGGCATTTT.